One and the same sample provided the 29 T cell receptor beta chains below, sequenced in a study of shared clonotypes between healthy human individuals. Only in-frame clones appear in the TCRdb table, and some are missing; sequencing was by immunoSEQ multiplex PCR. The table includes under 1,100,000 clones, around 76% detected once. Sequencing input: memory CD4+ T cells sorted from blood. Indicated subset: CD45RA-negative fraction. Receptor source: a man aged 18 to 29 in good health.

This rearrangement joins TRBV2 to TRBJ1-2; D uncertain. The germline CDR1 and CDR2 sequences are SNHLY and FYNNEI. The V and J ends lost 6 bases and 4 bases respectively, with 15 bases between them. This CDR3 is 14 amino acids long. DNA of the CDR3: TGTGCCAGCAGCCCGAGTCGGGGTCCCTATGGCTACACCTTC. Protein: CASSPSRGPYGYTF.

The gene calls are TRBV6-5 and TRBJ2-5, with 10 bases aligning to TRBD2. The V gene's germline CDR1 is MNHEY and CDR2 SVGAGI. CDR3 size: 14 residues. After removal of 6 bases from V and 2 bases from J, the junction contained 3 bases not matched to a gene. This chain's CDR3 is CASRKLAGQETQYF. The CDR3 nucleotides read TGTGCCAGCAGAAAACTAGCGGGGCAAGAGACCCAGTACTTC.

As regards this clone: This specimen includes other DNA sequences encoding the same CDR3. The chain carries TRBV15 and TRBJ2-3, with D unresolved. V dropped 5 bases and J dropped 0 bases, with 6 bases sitting between them. This CDR3 region has 13 residues. Germline V gene lookup returns CDR1 LNHNV and CDR2 YYDKDF (reference sequence). CDR3 bases: TGTGCCACCAGCCGCCGGAGCACAGATACGCAGTATTTT. Its translation: CATSRRSTDTQYF.

This clone was found a few times. The DNA of the CDR3 is TGTGCCTCCGAACAGGGCTTAGGGAGTTCACCCCTCCACTTT. It specifies CASEQGLGSSPLHF. This rearrangement joins TRBV10-3 to TRBJ1-6; a possible D gene is TRBD1 (6 bases). Germline V CDR1 and CDR2: ENHRY, SYGVKD. The ends were cut back, 11 bases at V and 9 bases at J, with 20 bases in the middle. The CDR3 consists of 14 residues.

The V and J genes are TRBV7-2 and TRBJ2-3; 8 bases map to TRBD2. The CDR3 is 16 amino acids. Germline-derived CDR1 and CDR2 are SGHTA and FQGNSA. Losses at the gene ends were 2 bases for V and 1 base for J; bases not matched to a gene: 5. DNA for the CDR3: TGTGCCAGCAGCTTATATACTAGCGGACGCACAGATACGCAGTATTTT. This codes for CASSLYTSGRTDTQYF.

For the CDR3, the DNA is TGTGCCAGTTCGCCAGGGCTCGCCGGTTCACCCCTCCACTTT. It specifies CASSPGLAGSPLHF. The genes are TRBV11-1 and TRBJ1-6, with a weak D call TRBD1 (5 bases). The germline V gene has CDR1 SGHAT and CDR2 FQDESV (reference sequence). Trimming took off 9 bases at V and 9 bases at J, with 18 bases between the two ends. CDR3 length: 14 amino acids.

The rearrangement uses TRBV27 and TRBJ1-5; D remains unclear. The length of the CDR3 is 14 residues. The V end lost 5 bases, the J end lost 0 bases, and 8 bases lay between the germline ends. In germline, CDR1 is MNHEY, CDR2 SMNVEV (reference sequence). Here the CDR3 reads CASSQSGSNQPQHF. The CDR3 bases are TGTGCCAGCAGTCAGAGTGGTAGCAATCAGCCCCAGCATTTT.

This rearrangement joins TRBV5-1 to TRBJ2-2; TRBD2 aligns across 8 bases. Germline lookup yields CDR1 SGHRS and CDR2 YFSETQ. This CDR3 contains 16 residues. V gave up 4 bases and J gave up 5 bases; unmatched junction bases: 10. The CDR3, as DNA: TGCGCCAGCAGCCCAGCCCTAGCGGGCGGTACCGGGGAGCTGTTTTTT. Translated, it gives CASSPALAGGTGELFF.

This chain uses TRBV4-3 with TRBJ2-3, with 13 bases lining up with TRBD2. The V segment lost 1 base and the J segment 2 bases; nucleotides outside the gene matches: 3. Germline lookup yields CDR1 LGHNA and CDR2 YSLEER. The CDR3 runs 17 residues. The CDR3 protein is CASSQATSGRLTDTQYF. The CDR3 DNA reads as TGCGCCAGCAGCCAAGCGACTAGCGGGAGGCTCACAGATACGCAGTATTTT.

The chain has TRBV11-2 and TRBJ2-3; D possibly corresponds to TRBD2 (6 bases). Trimming shortened V by 2 bases and J by 2 bases, and 17 bases separated the two germline ends. Germline values: CDR1 SGHAT, CDR2 FQNNGV. The CDR3 contains 17 residues. DNA for the CDR3: TGTGCCAGCAGCTTATCACTAGCTCCCCAGCTCACAGATACGCAGTATTTT. Amino acid sequence: CASSLSLAPQLTDTQYF. The variable domain in full, with the rest retrieved from reference TRBV11-2 and TRBJ2-3, is EAGVAQSPRYKIIEKRQSVAFWCNPISGHATLYWYQQILGQGPKLLIQFQNNGVVDDSQLPKDRFSAERLKGVDSTLKIQPAKLEDSAVYLCASSLSLAPQLTDTQYFGPGTRLTVL.

The chain carries TRBV6-6 and TRBJ2-1; TRBD2 aligns across 10 bases. Germline lookup yields CDR1 MNHNY and CDR2 SVGAGI (reference sequence). The V and J ends lost 7 bases and 5 bases, in that order; junction bases with no gene match: 5. The CDR3 consists of 14 residues. The DNA of the CDR3 is TGTGCCAGCAAACCGGGACTAGCGAACAATGAGCAGTTCTTC. Encoded protein: CASKPGLANNEQFF.

This clone showed up just a few times. V and J are TRBV5-1 and TRBJ2-7, with 9 bases identical to TRBD1. The CDR3 covers 14 residues. Germline CDR1 reads SGHRS; CDR2 reads YFSETQ. The trim removed 1 base at V and 4 bases at J, leaving 3 bases unmatched. This CDR3 is CASSLQGTGYEQYF. CDR3 sequence (DNA): TGCGCCAGCAGCTTGCAGGGGACAGGGTACGAGCAGTACTTC.

The V and J genes are TRBV7-2 and TRBJ2-5; the D gene could be TRBD1 or TRBD2 (5 bases each). Germline V gene data show CDR1 as SGHTA and CDR2 as FQGNSA. The CDR3 consists of 16 residues. Trimming removed 3 bases from V and 4 bases from J, with 18 bases in between. The DNA of the CDR3 is TGTGCCAGCAGCTTCTTAGGCAGAGGGCAGGGAGAGACCCAGTACTTC. This codes for CASSFLGRGQGETQYF.

The chain couples TRBV7-2 to TRBJ2-2; D unresolved. Trimming left V 0 bases short and J 1 base short, with 3 bases between. The CDR3 totals 14 residues. Per the germline V gene, CDR1 is SGHTA and CDR2 is FQGNSA. CDR3: CASSLAENTGELFF. Here the CDR3 DNA reads TGTGCCAGCAGCTTAGCGGAGAACACCGGGGAGCTGTTTTTT. Based on the CDR3 plus reference TRBV7-2 and TRBJ2-2, the full variable domain is GAGVSQSPSNKVTEKGKDVELRCDPISGHTALYWYRQSLGQGLEFLIYFQGNSAPDKSGLPSDRFSAERTGGSVSTLTIQRTQQEDSAVYLCASSLAENTGELFFGEGSRLTVL.

This rearrangement joins TRBV7-2 to TRBJ2-5, with a possible D match to TRBD1 (5 bases). Trimming pared 1 base from V and 5 bases from J, leaving 17 bases between. The CDR3 extends over 16 amino acids. Per the germline V gene, CDR1 is SGHTA and CDR2 is FQGNSA. The CDR3 DNA reads as TGTGCCAGCAGCTTAGTTTCTTTGCAGGGCAGTGAGACCCAGTACTTC. Protein: CASSLVSLQGSETQYF.

This chain joins TRBV6-1 and TRBJ2-3; 8 positions match TRBD2. The germline V gene has CDR1 MNHNS and CDR2 SASEGT. This CDR3 is 18 amino acids long. Trimming cost V 1 base and J 2 bases; bases outside gene matches: 11. In DNA, the CDR3 is TGTGCCAGCAGTGAAGGAGTGGTGGCGGGGGGACCCACAGATACGCAGTATTTT. Its translation: CASSEGVVAGGPTDTQYF.

The chain employs TRBV29-1 and TRBJ1-1, with TRBD1 matching 7 bases. Germline values: CDR1 SQVTM, CDR2 ANQGSEA. The CDR3 sequence is 12 residues long. The V segment lost 4 bases and the J segment 6 bases; nucleotides outside the gene matches: 5. The CDR3 nucleotides read TGCAGCGTTGTGACAGGGACCCCTGAAGCTTTCTTT. Encoded protein: CSVVTGTPEAFF.

The rearrangement uses TRBV30 and TRBJ1-2, with TRBD1 matching 10 bases. V dropped 4 bases and J dropped 7; count of bases not matched to a gene: 9. The length of the CDR3 is 14 residues. Germline V gives CDR1 GTSNPN, CDR2 SVGIG (reference sequence). Here the CDR3 reads CAWTGRQGAVGYTF. In DNA, the CDR3 is TGTGCCTGGACTGGGAGACAGGGGGCGGTTGGCTACACCTTC.

The chain is built from TRBV29-1 and TRBJ2-7; TRBD1 is a possible D gene (5 bases). V shed 6 bases and J shed 3 bases, with 12 bases lying between them. This CDR3 comprises 12 residues. Looked up from germline, CDR1 is SQVTM and CDR2 is ANQGSEA. CDR3 DNA: TGCAGCGTGTCGTGGGGCGACTACGAGCAGTACTTC. It is translated as CSVSWGDYEQYF.

V is TRBV7-8 and J is TRBJ2-5; D may correspond to TRBD1 or TRBD2 (5 bases each). Per the germline V gene, CDR1 is SGHVS and CDR2 is FQNEAQ. The CDR3 is 14 residues long. Trimming pared 0 bases from V and 9 bases from J, leaving 14 bases between. In DNA form, the CDR3 reads TGTGCCAGCAGCTTAGCAGGTTTACGAGGGGCCCAGTACTTC. Translating gives CASSLAGLRGAQYF.

The chain links TRBV5-4 to TRBJ2-2; a weak D match, TRBD1 (5 bases). Between the trimmed V and J ends, which lost 3 bases and 1 base, there was a span of 16 bases. The CDR3 totals 17 residues. Looked up from germline, CDR1 is SGHNT and CDR2 is YYREEE (reference sequence). The chain's CDR3 is CASSSGSQAGNTGELFF. The CDR3 region has the DNA TGTGCCAGCAGCTCAGGGTCGCAGGCCGGGAACACCGGGGAGCTGTTTTTT.

The J gene is TRBJ2-7, the V gene TRBV27; either TRBD1 or TRBD2 may supply D (5 bases each). The length of the CDR3 is 17 residues. Per the germline V gene, CDR1 is MNHEY and CDR2 is SMNVEV (reference sequence). The germline V and J ends were trimmed by 1 base and 6 bases, with 22 bases remaining between them. For the CDR3, the DNA is TGTGCCAGCAGTTTATACCCCGCCGGGACGTCCTCCGGCGAGCAGTACTTC. Protein product: CASSLYPAGTSSGEQYF.

The chain has TRBV27 and TRBJ2-7; D perhaps matches TRBD2 (6 bases). Germline CDR1 reads MNHEY; CDR2 reads SMNVEV (reference sequence). V was trimmed by 8 bases and J by 6 bases, leaving 17 bases between them. CDR3 length: 13 amino acids. CDR3 residues: CASGPWEEGEQYF. CDR3 coding DNA: TGTGCCAGCGGCCCTTGGGAGGAAGGCGAGCAGTACTTC.

In this sample, this clone turned up once. V is TRBV4-1 and J is TRBJ2-5; 14 nucleotides align to TRBD2. Trimming at V came to 5 bases and at J to 7 bases, leaving 6 bases not matched to a gene. The CDR3 runs 15 residues. Per germline, CDR1 MGHRA and CDR2 YSYEKL. CDR3 loop: CASSSGLAGESTQYF. The DNA for the CDR3 is TGCGCCAGCAGCTCGGGACTAGCGGGAGAATCGACCCAGTACTTC.

V and J are TRBV11-3 and TRBJ1-1, with D unclear. From germline, CDR1 is SGHNT and CDR2 YENEEA. There are 15 residues in the CDR3. V was trimmed by 3 bases and J by 4 bases, leaving 15 bases between them. The CDR3 DNA reads as TGTGCCAGCAGCTTTAATCCGGTCTTGGGCACTGAAGCTTTCTTT. It translates to CASSFNPVLGTEAFF.

This clone was observed a single time. The chain links TRBV7-8 to TRBJ2-5; D ambiguous. This CDR3 is 13 amino acids long. Trimming removed 2 bases from V and 3 bases from J, with 7 bases in between. CDR1 is SGHVS and CDR2 is FQNEAQ in the germline V gene. CDR3 protein: CASSLTGKETQYF. The CDR3 nucleotides read TGTGCCAGCAGCTTAACTGGGAAAGAGACCCAGTACTTC.

The rearrangement uses TRBV19 and TRBJ2-7; 7 positions agree with TRBD1. Germline V lookup: CDR1 LNHDA, CDR2 SQIVND (reference sequence). V lost 4 bases and J lost 3; bases outside the gene matches: 9. The CDR3 consists of 15 residues. The CDR3 region is CASSKGGQSYYEQYF. The CDR3 DNA sequence: TGTGCCAGTAGTAAAGGGGGACAGTCTTACTACGAGCAGTACTTC.

The V gene is TRBV29-1, the J gene TRBJ2-2; maybe TRBD1 (6 bases). Germline CDR1 is SQVTM and CDR2 is ANQGSEA. The V and J ends lost 7 bases and 1 base respectively, with 10 bases between them. The length of the CDR3 is 13 residues. The CDR3 spells CSALQGNTGELFF. In nucleotides, the CDR3 is TGCAGCGCGCTACAGGGGAACACCGGGGAGCTGTTTTTT.

There are a few counts of this clone. The genes are TRBV2 and TRBJ1-4; 9 bases are shared with TRBD1. Germline values: CDR1 SNHLY, CDR2 FYNNEI. The CDR3 runs 15 residues. V was pared by 3 bases and J by 7 bases, with 6 bases of the junction left unmatched. CDR3 sequence reads: CASSDSATGGEKLFF. The CDR3 DNA sequence: TGTGCCAGCAGTGATAGCGCGACAGGGGGTGAAAAACTGTTTTTT.